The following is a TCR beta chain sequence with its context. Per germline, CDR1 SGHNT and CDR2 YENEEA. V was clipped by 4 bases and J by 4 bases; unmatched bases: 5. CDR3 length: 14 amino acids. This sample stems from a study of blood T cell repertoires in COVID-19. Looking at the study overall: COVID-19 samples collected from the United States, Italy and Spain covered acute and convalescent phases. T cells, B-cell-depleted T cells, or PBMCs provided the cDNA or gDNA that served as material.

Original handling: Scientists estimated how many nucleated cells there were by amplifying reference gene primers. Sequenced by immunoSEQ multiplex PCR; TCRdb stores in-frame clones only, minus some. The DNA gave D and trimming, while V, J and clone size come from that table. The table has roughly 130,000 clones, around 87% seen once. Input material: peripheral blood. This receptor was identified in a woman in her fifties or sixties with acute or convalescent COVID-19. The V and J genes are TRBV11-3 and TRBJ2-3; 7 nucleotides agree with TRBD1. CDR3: CASSSHRGADTQYF. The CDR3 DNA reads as TGTGCCAGCAGCTCCCACAGGGGAGCAGATACGCAGTATTTT. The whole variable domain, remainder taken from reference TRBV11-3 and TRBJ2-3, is EAGVVQSPRYKIIEKKQPVAFWCNPISGHNTLYWYLQNLGQGPELLIRYENEEAVDDSQLPKDRFSAERLKGVDSTLKIQPAELGDSAVYLCASSSHRGADTQYFGPGTRLTVL.